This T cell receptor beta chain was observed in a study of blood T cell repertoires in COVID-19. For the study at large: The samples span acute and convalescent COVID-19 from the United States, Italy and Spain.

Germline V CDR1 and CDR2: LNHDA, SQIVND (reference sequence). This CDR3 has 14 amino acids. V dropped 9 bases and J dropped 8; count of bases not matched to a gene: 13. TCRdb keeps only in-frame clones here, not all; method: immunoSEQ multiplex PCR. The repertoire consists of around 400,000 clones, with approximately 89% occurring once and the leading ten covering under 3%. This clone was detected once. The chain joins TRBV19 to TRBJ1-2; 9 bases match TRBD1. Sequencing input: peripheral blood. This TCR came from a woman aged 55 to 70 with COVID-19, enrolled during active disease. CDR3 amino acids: CARPLQGANAGYTF. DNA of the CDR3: TGTGCCAGGCCCTTACAGGGGGCGAATGCAGGCTACACCTTC. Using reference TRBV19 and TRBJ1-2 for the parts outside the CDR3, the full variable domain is DGGITQSPKYLFRKEGQNVTLSCEQNLNHDAMYWYRQDPGQGLRLIYYSQIVNDFQKGDIAEGYSVSREKKESFPLTVTSAQKNPTAFYLCARPLQGANAGYTFGSGTRLTVV.